This T cell receptor (beta chain) was profiled in a study of blood T cell repertoires in COVID-19. The authors' processing: Reference gene primers were amplified, and this amplification served to estimate nucleated cell counts. Data came from immunoSEQ multiplex PCR; TCRdb stores just in-frame clones and leaves some out. The DNA was the basis for D and trimming; V, J and clone size are from that table. Of hundreds of thousands of clones listed, roughly 90% are singletons. The CDR3 is made up of 14 amino acids. The germline gives CDR1 SGHTA, CDR2 FQGTGA. With 5 bases removed from V and 1 base from J, the gap between germline ends came to 12 bases.

This TCR was sampled from a woman aged 50 to 65 with active or convalescent COVID-19. The chain is built from TRBV7-3 and TRBJ2-7, with D perhaps matching TRBD2 (5 bases). Sample: peripheral blood. The chain's CDR3 is CASSLHSGSYEQYF. CDR3 nucleotide sequence: TGTGCCAGCAGCCTCCACAGCGGATCCTACGAGCAGTACTTC.